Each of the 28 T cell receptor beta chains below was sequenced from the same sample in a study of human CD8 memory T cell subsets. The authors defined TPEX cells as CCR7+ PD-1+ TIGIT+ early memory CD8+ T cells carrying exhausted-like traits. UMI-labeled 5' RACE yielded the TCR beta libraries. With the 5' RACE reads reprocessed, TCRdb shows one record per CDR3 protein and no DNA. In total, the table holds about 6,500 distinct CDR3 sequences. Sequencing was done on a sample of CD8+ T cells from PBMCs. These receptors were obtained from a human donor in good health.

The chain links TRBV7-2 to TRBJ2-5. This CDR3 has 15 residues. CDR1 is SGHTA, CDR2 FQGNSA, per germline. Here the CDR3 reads CASSLGKTGQETQYF. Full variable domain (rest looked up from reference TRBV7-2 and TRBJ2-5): GAGVSQSPSNKVTEKGKDVELRCDPISGHTALYWYRQSLGQGLEFLIYFQGNSAPDKSGLPSDRFSAERTGGSVSTLTIQRTQQEDSAVYLCASSLGKTGQETQYFGPGTRLLVL.

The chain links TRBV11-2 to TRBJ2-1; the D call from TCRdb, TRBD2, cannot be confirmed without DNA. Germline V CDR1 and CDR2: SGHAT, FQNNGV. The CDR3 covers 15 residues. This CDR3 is CASSLDGTTGNEQFF.

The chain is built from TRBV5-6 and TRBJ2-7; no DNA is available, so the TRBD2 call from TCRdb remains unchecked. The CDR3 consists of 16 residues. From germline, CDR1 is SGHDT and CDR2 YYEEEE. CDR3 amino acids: CASSSLGGLLSYEQYF. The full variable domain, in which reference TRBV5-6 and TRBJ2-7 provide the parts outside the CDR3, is DAGVTQSPTHLIKTRGQQVTLRCSPKSGHDTVSWYQQALGQGPQFIFQYYEEEERQRGNFPDRFSGHQFPNYSSELNVNALLLGDSALYLCASSSLGGLLSYEQYFGPGTRLTVT.

CDR3 region: CASRMDGSYEQYF. The rearrangement uses TRBV28 and TRBJ2-7. Germline V gene sequence: CDR1 MDHEN, CDR2 SYDVKM. This CDR3 is built from 13 residues.

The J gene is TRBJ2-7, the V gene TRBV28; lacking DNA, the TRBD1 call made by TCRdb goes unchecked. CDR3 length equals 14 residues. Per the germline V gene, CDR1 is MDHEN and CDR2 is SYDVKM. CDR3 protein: CASSLRDSGYEQYF.

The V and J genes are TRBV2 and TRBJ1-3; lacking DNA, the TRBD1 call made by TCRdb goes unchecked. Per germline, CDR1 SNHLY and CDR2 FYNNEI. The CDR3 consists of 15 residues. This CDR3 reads CASSDPGINGNTIYF.

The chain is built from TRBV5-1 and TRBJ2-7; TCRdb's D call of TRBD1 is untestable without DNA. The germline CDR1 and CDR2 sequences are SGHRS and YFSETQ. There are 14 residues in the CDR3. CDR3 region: CASSFSTGFYEQYF.

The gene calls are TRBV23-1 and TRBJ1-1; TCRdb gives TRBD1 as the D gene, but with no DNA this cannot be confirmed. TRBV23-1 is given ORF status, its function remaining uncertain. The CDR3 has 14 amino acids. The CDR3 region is CASSQSQGPTEAFF.

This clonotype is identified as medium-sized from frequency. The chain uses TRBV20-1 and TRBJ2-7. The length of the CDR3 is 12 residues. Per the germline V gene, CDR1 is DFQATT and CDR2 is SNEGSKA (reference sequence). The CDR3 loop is CSARDFTDEQYF.

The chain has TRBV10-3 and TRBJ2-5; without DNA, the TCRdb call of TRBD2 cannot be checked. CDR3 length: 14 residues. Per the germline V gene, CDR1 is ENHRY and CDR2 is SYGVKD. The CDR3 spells CAISGGRPGETQYF.

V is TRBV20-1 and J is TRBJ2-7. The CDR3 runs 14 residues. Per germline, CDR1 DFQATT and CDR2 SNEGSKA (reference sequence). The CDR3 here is CSARFPAGVYEQYF.

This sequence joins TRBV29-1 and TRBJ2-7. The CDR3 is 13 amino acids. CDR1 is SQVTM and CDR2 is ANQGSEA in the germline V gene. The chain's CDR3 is CSVATGDHYEQYF.

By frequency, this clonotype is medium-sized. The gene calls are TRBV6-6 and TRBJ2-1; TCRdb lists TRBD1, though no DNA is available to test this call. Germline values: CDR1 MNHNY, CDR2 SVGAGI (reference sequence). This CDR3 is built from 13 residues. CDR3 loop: CASSSETGTRGFF.

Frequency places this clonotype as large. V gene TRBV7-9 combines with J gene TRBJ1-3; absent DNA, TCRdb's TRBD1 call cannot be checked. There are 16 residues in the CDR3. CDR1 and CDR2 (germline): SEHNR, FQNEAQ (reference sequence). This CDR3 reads CASSLATGSSGNTIYF.

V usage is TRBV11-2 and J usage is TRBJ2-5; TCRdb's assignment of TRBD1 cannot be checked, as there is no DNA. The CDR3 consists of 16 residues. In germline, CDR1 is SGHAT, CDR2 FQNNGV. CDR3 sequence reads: CASSLGAWDRKETQYF. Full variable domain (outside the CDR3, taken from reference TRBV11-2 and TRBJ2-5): EAGVAQSPRYKIIEKRQSVAFWCNPISGHATLYWYQQILGQGPKLLIQFQNNGVVDDSQLPKDRFSAERLKGVDSTLKIQPAKLEDSAVYLCASSLGAWDRKETQYFGPGTRLLVL.

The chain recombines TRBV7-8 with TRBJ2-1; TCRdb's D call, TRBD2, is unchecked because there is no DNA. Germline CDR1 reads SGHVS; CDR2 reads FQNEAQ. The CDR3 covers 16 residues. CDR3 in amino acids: CASSANLAGPYNEQFF.

The CDR3 sequence: CASSEANVLTF. The genes are TRBV7-9 and TRBJ2-6. The CDR3 covers 11 residues. Germline CDR1 and CDR2: SEHNR and FQNEAQ (reference sequence).

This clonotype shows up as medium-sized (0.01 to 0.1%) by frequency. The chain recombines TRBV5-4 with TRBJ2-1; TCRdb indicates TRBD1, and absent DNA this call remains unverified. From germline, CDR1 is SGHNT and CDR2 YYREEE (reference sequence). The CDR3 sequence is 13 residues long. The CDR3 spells CASSLGDSRGQFF.

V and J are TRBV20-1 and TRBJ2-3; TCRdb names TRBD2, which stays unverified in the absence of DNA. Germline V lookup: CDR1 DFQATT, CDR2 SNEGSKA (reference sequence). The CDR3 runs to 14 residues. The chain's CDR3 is CSASGRPSTDTQYF.

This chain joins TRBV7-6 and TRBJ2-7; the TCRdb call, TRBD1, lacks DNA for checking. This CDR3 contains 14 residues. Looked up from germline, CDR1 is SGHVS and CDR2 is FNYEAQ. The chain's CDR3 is CASSLVGEGYEQYF.

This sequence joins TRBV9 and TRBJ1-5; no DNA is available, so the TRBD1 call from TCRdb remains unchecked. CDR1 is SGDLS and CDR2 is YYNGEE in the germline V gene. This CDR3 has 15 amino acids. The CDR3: CASSGTGANNQPQHF.

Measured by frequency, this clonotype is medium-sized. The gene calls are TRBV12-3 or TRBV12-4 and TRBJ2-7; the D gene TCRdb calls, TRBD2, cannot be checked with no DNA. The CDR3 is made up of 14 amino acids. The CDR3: CASSSGLEGYEQYF.

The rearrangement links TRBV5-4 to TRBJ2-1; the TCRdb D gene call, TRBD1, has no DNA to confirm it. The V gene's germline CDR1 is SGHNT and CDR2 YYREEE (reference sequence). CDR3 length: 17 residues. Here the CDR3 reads CASSIPGTGPTYNEQFF.

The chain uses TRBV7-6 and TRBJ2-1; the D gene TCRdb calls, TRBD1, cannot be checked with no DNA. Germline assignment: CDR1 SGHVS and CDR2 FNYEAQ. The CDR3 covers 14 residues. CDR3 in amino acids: CASSLEAGELEQFF.

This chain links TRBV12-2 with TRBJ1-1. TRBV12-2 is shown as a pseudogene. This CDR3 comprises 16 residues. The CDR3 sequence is CASRLAGVVKGTEAFF.

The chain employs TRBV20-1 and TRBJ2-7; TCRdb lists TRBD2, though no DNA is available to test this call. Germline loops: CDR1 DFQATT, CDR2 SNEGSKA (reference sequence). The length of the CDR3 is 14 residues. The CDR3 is CSARGFREGGEQYF.

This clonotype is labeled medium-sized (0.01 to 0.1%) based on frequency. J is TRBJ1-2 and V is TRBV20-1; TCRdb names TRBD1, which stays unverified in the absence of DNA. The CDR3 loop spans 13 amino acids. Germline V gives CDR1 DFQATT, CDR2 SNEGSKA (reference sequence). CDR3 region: CSAWDTPNYGYTF.

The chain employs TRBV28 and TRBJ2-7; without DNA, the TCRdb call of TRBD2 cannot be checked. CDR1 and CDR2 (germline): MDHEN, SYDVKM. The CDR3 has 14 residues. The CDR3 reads CASSPTSGSIEQYF.